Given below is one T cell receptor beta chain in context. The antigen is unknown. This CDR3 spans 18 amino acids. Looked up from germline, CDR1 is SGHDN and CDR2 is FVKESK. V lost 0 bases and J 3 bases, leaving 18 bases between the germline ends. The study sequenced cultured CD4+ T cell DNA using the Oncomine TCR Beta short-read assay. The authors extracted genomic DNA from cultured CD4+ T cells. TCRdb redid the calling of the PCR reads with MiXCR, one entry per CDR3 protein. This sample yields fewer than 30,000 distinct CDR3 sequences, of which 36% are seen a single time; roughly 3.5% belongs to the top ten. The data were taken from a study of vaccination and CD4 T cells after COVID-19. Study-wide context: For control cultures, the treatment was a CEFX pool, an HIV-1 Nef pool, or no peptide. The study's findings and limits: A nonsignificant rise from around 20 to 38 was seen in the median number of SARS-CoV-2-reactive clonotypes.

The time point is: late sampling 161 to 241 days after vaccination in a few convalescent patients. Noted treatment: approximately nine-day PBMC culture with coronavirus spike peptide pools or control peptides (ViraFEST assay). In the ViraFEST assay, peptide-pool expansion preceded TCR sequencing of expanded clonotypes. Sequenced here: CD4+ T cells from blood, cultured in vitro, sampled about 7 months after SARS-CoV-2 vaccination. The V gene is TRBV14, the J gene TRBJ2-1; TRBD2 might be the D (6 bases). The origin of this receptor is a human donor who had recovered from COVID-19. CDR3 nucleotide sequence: TGTGCCAGCAGCCAAGATGGGGAGGATGGGCGTCGCTACAATGAGCAGTTCTTC. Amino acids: CASSQDGEDGRRYNEQFF. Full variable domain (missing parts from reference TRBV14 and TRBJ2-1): EAGVTQFPSHSVIEKGQTVTLRCDPISGHDNLYWYRRVMGKEIKFLLHFVKESKQDESGMPNNRFLAERTGGTYSTLKVQPAELEDSGVYFCASSQDGEDGRRYNEQFFGPGTRLTVL.